These 29 T cell receptor beta chains originate from one sample sequenced in a study of T cells in Graves' hyperthyroidism and ophthalmopathy. Amplification yielded TCR beta CDR3 regions, with RNA transcripts as the source. The primer set for the first-round RT-PCR of the TCR CDR3 was HTBI. TCRdb reprocessed the multiplex PCR reads via MiXCR and lists one record per CDR3 protein. The repertoire has more than 500,000 distinct CDR3 sequences, 35% to 55% of them found once; the top ten carry around a fifth. Sample: peripheral blood or thyroid tissue (not recorded which). The receptors were sampled from an adult woman with Graves' disease, either hyperthyroidism or ophthalmopathy (not recorded which).

This clonotype was seen many times. J is TRBJ1-5 and V is TRBV19; the D is unclear. Germline CDR1 reads LNHDA; CDR2 reads SQIVND (reference sequence). Trimming cost V 0 bases and J 7 bases, with 10 bases left between them. CDR3 length: 14 amino acids. The CDR3 DNA is TGTGCCAGTAGTATAGACGGATTACGACAGCCCCAGCATTTT. As protein: CASSIDGLRQPQHF. Full variable domain (rest looked up from reference TRBV19 and TRBJ1-5): DGGITQSPKYLFRKEGQNVTLSCEQNLNHDAMYWYRQDPGQGLRLIYYSQIVNDFQKGDIAEGYSVSREKKESFPLTVTSAQKNPTAFYLCASSIDGLRQPQHFGDGTRLSIL.

Regarding this clonotype: A much bigger clone sits one base away, suggesting this may be a read error. The rearrangement uses TRBV7-9 and TRBJ1-2, with D perhaps matching TRBD1 (6 bases). Germline values: CDR1 SEHNR, CDR2 FQNEAQ (reference sequence). This CDR3 has 14 amino acids. DNA for the CDR3: TGTGCCAGCAGCTTGGCGGCAGGGGACTATGACTACACCTTC. It translates to CASSLAAGDYDYTF.

This clonotype was counted between two and nine times. This rearrangement joins TRBV19 to TRBJ1-1; 8 bases fit TRBD1. The CDR3 is made up of 17 amino acids. Germline V gives CDR1 LNHDA, CDR2 SQIVND (reference sequence). Losses at the gene ends were 6 bases for V and 0 bases for J; bases not matched to a gene: 12. The CDR3 DNA is TGTGCCAGTAGAACAGGGGGATTCTCGTTCATGAACACTGAAGCTTTCTTT. It specifies CASRTGGFSFMNTEAFF.

V and J are TRBV12-3 or TRBV12-4 and TRBJ2-6, with a possible D match to TRBD2 (5 bases). The CDR3 is 17 amino acids. V lost 4 bases and J lost 0, with 13 bases in between. CDR3 nucleotides: TGTGCCAGCAGTTCGACGGGATCGAGCTCTGGGGCCAACGTCCTGACTTTC. Its translation: CASSSTGSSSGANVLTF.

This clonotype was seen at least ten times. This sequence joins TRBV7-9 and TRBJ2-7; D is tentatively TRBD1 or TRBD2 (5 bases each). V lost 5 bases and J 4 bases, leaving 18 bases between the germline ends. There are 15 residues in the CDR3. Germline assignment: CDR1 SEHNR and CDR2 FQNEAQ (reference sequence). The CDR3, as DNA: TGTGCCAGCAGCCCCCTTTGGGGACGCGCTTACGAGCAGTACTTC. Protein sequence: CASSPLWGRAYEQYF.

This chain joins TRBV28 and TRBJ1-1; TRBD1 might be the D (6 bases). The germline V gene has CDR1 MDHEN and CDR2 SYDVKM. Trimming removed 8 bases from V and 0 bases from J, with 10 bases in between. The CDR3 extends over 13 amino acids. The CDR3 region is CASRDTMNTEAFF. The CDR3 nucleotides are TGTGCCAGCCGGGACACAATGAACACTGAAGCTTTCTTT.

The J gene is TRBJ2-7, the V gene TRBV2; D is possibly TRBD1 (5 bases). This CDR3 is built from 16 residues. V lost 5 bases, J lost 3 bases, and 20 bases lay in between. Germline V CDR1 and CDR2: SNHLY, FYNNEI. CDR3 sequence (DNA): TGTGCCAGCAGTTTATTCAGGGCTGAAGTTGGCTACGAGCAGTACTTC. As protein: CASSLFRAEVGYEQYF.

This clonotype was counted many times. V is TRBV13 and J is TRBJ2-7, with 7 bases matching TRBD1. The CDR3 is made up of 15 amino acids. Germline lookup yields CDR1 PRHDT and CDR2 FYEKMQ (reference sequence). With 7 bases clipped from V and 4 bases from J, the junction kept 13 bases outside the gene matches. CDR3: CASTNPGTEKYEQYF. CDR3 coding DNA: TGTGCCAGCACCAACCCCGGGACAGAGAAATACGAGCAGTACTTC. Based on the CDR3 plus reference TRBV13 and TRBJ2-7, the full variable domain is AAGVIQSPRHLIKEKRETATLKCYPIPRHDTVYWYQQGPGQDPQFLISFYEKMQSDKGSIPDRFSAQQFSDYHSELNMSSLELGDSALYFCASTNPGTEKYEQYFGPGTRLTVT.

This clonotype was observed many times. The chain uses TRBV6-6 and TRBJ1-2; 9 nucleotides agree with TRBD1. The CDR3 loop spans 15 amino acids. The V and J ends lost 6 bases and 2 bases, in that order; junction bases with no gene match: 7. Germline CDR1 MNHNY, CDR2 SVGAGI (reference sequence). The CDR3 DNA is TGTGCCAGCAGCATCCCGGGACAGGGAAACTATGGCTACACCTTC. It translates to CASSIPGQGNYGYTF.

The rearrangement joins TRBV20-1 to TRBJ2-5, with a possible D match to TRBD1 (7 bases). The V gene lost 6 bases and the J gene lost 4 bases, with 33 bases spanning the gap. The CDR3 has 19 amino acids. Germline V gene data show CDR1 as DFQATT and CDR2 as SNEGSKA (reference sequence). The chain's CDR3 is CSAAIGPPHPRQGGETQYF. The CDR3 coding sequence is TGCAGTGCGGCCATAGGGCCCCCCCACCCGAGACAGGGAGGAGAGACCCAGTACTTC.

The V call is TRBV5-1, the J call TRBJ2-7; the D gene is possibly TRBD1 (5 bases). The CDR3 contains 16 residues. CDR1 is SGHRS, CDR2 YFSETQ, per germline. Trimming removed 0 bases at V and 2 bases at J, with 15 bases between. The CDR3 DNA follows: TGCGCCAGCAGCTTGGGTAGGACAAAAAAGACCTACGAGCAGTACTTC. Amino acids: CASSLGRTKKTYEQYF.

The table lists this clonotype with many counts. The chain recombines TRBV6-5 with TRBJ2-5; no definite D call. The CDR3 has 16 amino acids. The V end lost 6 bases, the J end lost 7 bases, and 24 bases lay between the germline ends. Germline V CDR1 and CDR2: MNHEY, SVGAGI. CDR3 residues: CASSPRRSNKTGTQYF. CDR3 coding DNA: TGTGCCAGCAGCCCCCGCCGGAGTAATAAGACGGGGACCCAGTACTTC.

The chain joins TRBV6-6 to TRBJ2-5; 7 nucleotides agree with TRBD2. CDR3 size: 13 residues. V gave up 6 bases and J gave up 13 bases; unmatched junction bases: 14. In germline, CDR1 is MNHNY, CDR2 SVGAGI (reference sequence). CDR3 sequence: CASRSSRGRTWYF. CDR3 in DNA: TGTGCCAGCAGGTCCTCTCGCGGGAGAACTTGGTACTTC.

This chain links TRBV6-5 with TRBJ2-7; 7 positions agree with TRBD1. V was clipped by 6 bases and J by 1 base; unmatched bases: 6. The CDR3 runs 14 residues. Germline CDR1 is MNHEY and CDR2 is SVGAGI. The CDR3 DNA reads TGTGCCAGCAGGACAGGGCGGTGGTCCTACGAGCAGTACTTC. Translation: CASRTGRWSYEQYF.

Ten or more counts support this clonotype. The chain uses TRBV20-1 and TRBJ1-1, with 8 bases aligning to TRBD1. Trimming cost V 5 bases and J 7 bases; bases outside gene matches: 6. This CDR3 contains 12 residues. In germline, CDR1 is DFQATT, CDR2 SNEGSKA (reference sequence). The CDR3 region is CSASQGVDEAFF. The CDR3 region has the DNA TGCAGTGCTTCACAGGGGGTCGATGAAGCTTTCTTT.

This clonotype came up a few times. V and J are TRBV29-1 and TRBJ2-5, with D possibly called TRBD1 or TRBD2 (5 bases each). The germline V and J ends were trimmed by 4 bases and 4 bases, with 10 bases remaining between them. The CDR3 consists of 12 residues. CDR1 is SQVTM, CDR2 ANQGSEA, per germline. The CDR3 loop is CSVARDPETQYF. The CDR3 nucleotides read TGCAGCGTTGCTAGGGACCCAGAGACCCAGTACTTC.

The J gene is TRBJ1-2, the V gene TRBV7-9, with a possible D match to TRBD1 (6 bases). V lost 5 bases and J 6 bases, leaving 19 bases between the germline ends. CDR3 size: 15 residues. The germline CDR1 and CDR2 sequences are SEHNR and FQNEAQ (reference sequence). CDR3 in DNA: TGTGCCAGCAGCCGAGGACAGCGTAGTTTGAATGGCTACACCTTC. It translates to CASSRGQRSLNGYTF. Drawing the rest from reference TRBV7-9 and TRBJ1-2, the complete variable domain is DTGVSQNPRHKITKRGQNVTFRCDPISEHNRLYWYRQTLGQGPEFLTYFQNEAQLEKSRLLSDRFSAERPKGSFSTLEIQRTEQGDSAMYLCASSRGQRSLNGYTFGSGTRLTVV.

Many counts were recorded for this clonotype. The V gene is TRBV7-9, the J gene TRBJ1-3, with D possibly TRBD1 on 6 matching bases. V lost 4 bases and J lost 0, with 16 bases in between. Germline V gene data show CDR1 as SEHNR and CDR2 as FQNEAQ (reference sequence). This CDR3 has 17 residues. This CDR3 reads CASSSTTGGVSGNTIYF. In DNA, the CDR3 is TGTGCCAGCAGCTCCACGACAGGTGGTGTCTCTGGAAACACCATATATTTT.

Only a few counts were recorded for this clonotype. The genes are TRBV10-3 and TRBJ1-5, with TRBD1 matching over 7 bases. Germline V gene lookup returns CDR1 ENHRY and CDR2 SYGVKD. V trimming: 0 bases; J trimming: 3 bases; junction bases outside the gene matches: 2. The CDR3 has 15 residues. CDR3 region: CAISESGQNNQPQHF. In DNA form, the CDR3 reads TGTGCCATCAGTGAGTCGGGACAGAACAATCAGCCCCAGCATTTT.

This clonotype was detected only a few times. A read error may account for a junction end that differs from germline. V gene TRBV7-2 combines with J gene TRBJ2-5; D is uncertain. CDR1 and CDR2 from the germline V gene are SGHTA and FQGNSA. The CDR3 runs to 11 residues. In DNA form, the CDR3 reads TGTGCCAGCAGCTTAGGTGTCCACCAGCGCTTC. Its translation is CASSLGVHQRF.

This clonotype occurred many times. The V gene is TRBV27, the J gene TRBJ2-5; D perhaps matches TRBD2 (5 bases). Trimming pared 4 bases from V and 5 bases from J, leaving 14 bases between. Germline V lookup: CDR1 MNHEY, CDR2 SMNVEV (reference sequence). This CDR3 contains 14 residues. CDR3 residues: CASSSQSGAETQYF. Written as DNA, the CDR3 is TGTGCCAGCAGTTCCCAGAGCGGCGCCGAGACCCAGTACTTC.

The chain couples TRBV11-2 to TRBJ2-2; 7 bases are a match to TRBD1. The junction had 8 bases not matched to a gene; V was cut back by 5 bases and J by 2 bases. There are 16 residues in the CDR3. CDR1 and CDR2 (germline): SGHAT, FQNNGV. The DNA for the CDR3 is TGTGCCAGCAGCCCTAGGTGGACAGGCAACACCGGGGAGCTGTTTTTT. Translation: CASSPRWTGNTGELFF.

This clonotype was detected only a few times. V gene TRBV4-2 combines with J gene TRBJ2-7; D uncertain. The CDR3 sequence is 18 residues long. V lost 4 bases and J 4 bases, leaving 26 bases between the germline ends. Germline V gene data show CDR1 as LGHNA and CDR2 as YNFKEQ. As DNA, the CDR3 is TGTGCCAGCAGCCCAGAAAAAGGTTTAGGCCACGTCTCGTACGAGCAGTACTTC. Its protein product is CASSPEKGLGHVSYEQYF.

The chain combines TRBV12-3 or TRBV12-4 with TRBJ2-6, with 8 bases lining up with TRBD1. The CDR3 is 14 amino acids. Trimming cost V 6 bases and J 4 bases; bases outside gene matches: 2. The CDR3 reads CASSRDRGANVLTF. The CDR3, as DNA: TGTGCCAGCAGCCGGGACAGGGGGGCCAACGTCCTGACTTTC.

The chain couples TRBV9 to TRBJ2-6, with no clear D. Germline CDR1 is SGDLS and CDR2 is YYNGEE. The CDR3 contains 15 residues. Trimming removed 1 base from V and 1 base from J, with 6 bases in between. The CDR3 DNA reads as TGTGCCAGCAGCGTACTGGGATCTGGGGCCAACGTCCTGACTTTC. Its translation is CASSVLGSGANVLTF.

This clonotype was picked up many times. The chain recombines TRBV5-4 with TRBJ2-2; D assignment may be TRBD1 or TRBD2 (5 bases each). V dropped 1 base and J dropped 2 bases, with 15 bases sitting between them. This CDR3 spans 17 amino acids. From germline, CDR1 is SGHNT and CDR2 YYREEE (reference sequence). In DNA, the CDR3 is TGTGCCAGCAGCTTGAATATTCGGGGCGCAAACACCGGGGAGCTGTTTTTT. This gives the protein CASSLNIRGANTGELFF.

This clonotype occurred many times. The chain carries TRBV12-3 or TRBV12-4 and TRBJ2-5; D is possibly TRBD2 (5 bases). CDR3 size: 12 residues. V was clipped by 8 bases and J by 3 bases, with 10 bases between them. CDR3 bases: TGTGCCAGCCGCGTAGCGAAAGAGACCCAGTACTTC. It specifies CASRVAKETQYF.

This clonotype was counted at least ten times. The chain links TRBV28 to TRBJ1-6; no definite D call. Germline values: CDR1 MDHEN, CDR2 SYDVKM. This CDR3 has 15 amino acids. V lost 1 base and J 0 bases, leaving 4 bases between the germline ends. CDR3 nucleotide sequence: TGTGCCAGCAGTTTATATGTCTCCTATAATTCACCCCTCCACTTT. This encodes CASSLYVSYNSPLHF.

V usage is TRBV5-1 and J usage is TRBJ1-3; D is undetermined. The CDR3 loop spans 14 amino acids. Deletions cut 0 bases from V and 8 bases from J, with 12 bases between. Germline CDR1 reads SGHRS; CDR2 reads YFSETQ. This CDR3 reads CASSLDSSGYTIYF. CDR3 bases: TGCGCCAGCAGCTTGGATTCCTCGGGCTACACCATATATTTT.